The 22 T cell receptor beta chains listed next were all sequenced from one sample in a study of blood T cell repertoires in COVID-19. Using immunoSEQ multiplex PCR, the repertoire was profiled, and TCRdb retains in-frame clones only, with some absent. The repertoire includes 150,000 to 200,000 clones, 85% to 90% of them detected once, and approximately 5.5% sits in the top ten. The sample was peripheral blood. These receptors all come from a man in his forties with active or convalescent COVID-19.

This CDR3 reads CSVNAGNYGYTF. CDR3 sequence (DNA): TGCAGCGTCAACGCAGGGAACTATGGCTACACCTTC. The chain links TRBV29-1 to TRBJ1-2; D may be TRBD1 (5 bases). Germline assignment: CDR1 SQVTM and CDR2 ANQGSEA. Trimming left V 6 bases short and J 2 bases short, with 10 bases between. CDR3 length equals 12 residues.

The V gene is TRBV30, the J gene TRBJ1-1, with D maybe TRBD1 (6 bases). V was cut by 5 bases and J by 1 base, with 8 bases left in between. Germline lookup yields CDR1 GTSNPN and CDR2 SVGIG (reference sequence). CDR3 size: 12 residues. The CDR3 here is CAWGQRNTEAFF. DNA of the CDR3: TGTGCCTGGGGACAGCGGAACACTGAAGCTTTCTTT.

The chain is built from TRBV6-5 and TRBJ1-3, with 7 nucleotides matching TRBD1. V gave up 7 bases and J gave up 3 bases; unmatched junction bases: 6. The CDR3 extends over 14 amino acids. Per germline, CDR1 MNHEY and CDR2 SVGAGI. The CDR3 reads CASMPGGYGNTIYF. CDR3 nucleotides: TGTGCCAGCATGCCAGGGGGTTATGGAAACACCATATATTTT.

This sequence joins TRBV5-1 and TRBJ1-2, with D maybe TRBD1 (5 bases). Trimming shortened V by 5 bases and J by 5 bases, and 16 bases separated the two germline ends. The CDR3 loop spans 14 amino acids. The germline CDR1 and CDR2 sequences are SGHRS and YFSETQ. The chain's CDR3 is CASSLYGARYGYTF. As DNA, the CDR3 is TGCGCCAGCAGTTTGTATGGGGCCAGGTATGGCTACACCTTC. Variable domain in full (rest from reference TRBV5-1 and TRBJ1-2): KAGVTQTPRYLIKTRGQQVTLSCSPISGHRSVSWYQQTPGQGLQFLFEYFSETQRNKGNFPGRFSGRQFSNSRSEMNVSTLELGDSALYLCASSLYGARYGYTFGSGTRLTVV.

This chain joins TRBV24-1 and TRBJ2-1; 7 bases are shared with TRBD1. After removal of 4 bases from V and 5 bases from J, the junction contained 10 bases not matched to a gene. CDR3 length: 16 residues. CDR1 and CDR2 from the germline V gene are KGHDR and SFDVKD. The CDR3: CATSDRTGSINNEQFF. The CDR3 nucleotides read TGTGCCACCAGTGACCGGACAGGATCAATAAACAATGAGCAGTTCTTC.

The chain employs TRBV30 and TRBJ2-7; tentatively, D is TRBD1 (5 bases). The V gene's germline CDR1 is GTSNPN and CDR2 SVGIG (reference sequence). V was trimmed by 0 bases and J by 2 bases, leaving 17 bases between them. There are 16 residues in the CDR3. CDR3 DNA sequence: TGTGCCTGGAGTGTACGAATCAGCGTACAGGCCTACGAGCAGTACTTC. The encoded protein is CAWSVRISVQAYEQYF.

The rearrangement links TRBV5-1 to TRBJ2-1; 9 positions match TRBD2. Trimming cost V 1 base and J 6 bases; bases outside gene matches: 5. Germline V gene lookup returns CDR1 SGHRS and CDR2 YFSETQ. The CDR3 totals 15 residues. The CDR3 DNA reads as TGCGCCAGCAGCTTGCCTAGCGGGGTAAGCAATGAGCAGTTCTTC. It yields the protein CASSLPSGVSNEQFF. The whole variable domain, filled in from reference TRBV5-1 and TRBJ2-1, reads KAGVTQTPRYLIKTRGQQVTLSCSPISGHRSVSWYQQTPGQGLQFLFEYFSETQRNKGNFPGRFSGRQFSNSRSEMNVSTLELGDSALYLCASSLPSGVSNEQFFGPGTRLTVL.

This chain uses TRBV5-1 with TRBJ1-1; D uncertain. This CDR3 spans 13 amino acids. Germline V gene data show CDR1 as SGHRS and CDR2 as YFSETQ. V dropped 5 bases and J dropped 1 base, with 9 bases sitting between them. This CDR3 reads CASRLLGNTEAFF. CDR3 DNA: TGCGCCAGCAGGCTCCTAGGGAACACTGAAGCTTTCTTT.

V usage is TRBV12-3 or TRBV12-4 and J usage is TRBJ1-2, with TRBD1 matching 7 bases. Germline trimming cut 6 bases from V and 4 bases from J; bases unmatched to any gene: 5. CDR3 size: 13 residues. The CDR3 here is CASSSQGGYGYTF. As DNA, the CDR3 is TGTGCCAGCAGCTCCCAGGGGGGCTATGGCTACACCTTC.

This clone was observed once. CDR3: CASTPKLPQGGNTIYF. The CDR3 DNA is TGTGCCAGCACCCCGAAACTCCCGCAGGGTGGAAACACCATATATTTT. V gene TRBV5-6 combines with J gene TRBJ1-3, with D possibly being TRBD1 (5 bases). V lost 6 bases, J lost 3 bases, and 19 bases lay in between. The CDR3 covers 16 residues. The germline gives CDR1 SGHDT, CDR2 YYEEEE.

V usage is TRBV18 and J usage is TRBJ2-7; 8 bases are a match to TRBD1. The CDR3 runs to 14 residues. V lost 1 base, J lost 5 bases, and 4 bases stayed unmatched. Germline loops: CDR1 KGHSH, CDR2 LQKENI. For the CDR3, the DNA is TGTGCCAGCTCACCACAGGACAGGGCCCACGAGCAGTACTTC. Translating gives CASSPQDRAHEQYF.

V is TRBV5-1 and J is TRBJ1-6; the match to TRBD1 covers 10 bases. The CDR3 consists of 16 residues. J was trimmed by 13 bases and V by 4 bases; bases with no gene match: 14. Germline-derived CDR1 and CDR2 are SGHRS and YFSETQ. The CDR3 is CASSPMGRDRGSPLHF. CDR3 nucleotides: TGCGCCAGCAGCCCTATGGGACGGGACAGGGGATCGCCCCTCCACTTT. Together with reference TRBV5-1 and TRBJ1-6, the CDR3 gives the full variable domain: KAGVTQTPRYLIKTRGQQVTLSCSPISGHRSVSWYQQTPGQGLQFLFEYFSETQRNKGNFPGRFSGRQFSNSRSEMNVSTLELGDSALYLCASSPMGRDRGSPLHFGNGTRLTVT.

The chain recombines TRBV7-9 with TRBJ1-1, with D unresolved. Germline CDR1 reads SEHNR; CDR2 reads FQNEAQ (reference sequence). V was trimmed by 5 bases and J by 1 base, leaving 17 bases between them. There are 16 residues in the CDR3. This CDR3 is CASSPQRLRENTEAFF. CDR3 in DNA: TGTGCCAGCAGCCCACAGCGGTTGCGGGAGAACACTGAAGCTTTCTTT.

V gene TRBV9 combines with J gene TRBJ1-4, with 7 positions matching TRBD1. With 2 bases clipped from V and 4 bases from J, the junction kept 5 bases outside the gene matches. CDR3 length: 15 residues. Per germline, CDR1 SGDLS and CDR2 YYNGEE. DNA for the CDR3: TGTGCCAGCAGCGTGGGGACAGACTATAATGAAAAACTGTTTTTT. Translated: CASSVGTDYNEKLFF.

This clone was found a few times. This sequence joins TRBV7-2 and TRBJ1-6; D perhaps matches TRBD1 (6 bases). Trimming pared 5 bases from V and 7 bases from J, leaving 21 bases between. CDR1 is SGHTA, CDR2 FQGNSA, per germline. The length of the CDR3 is 17 residues. The CDR3 nucleotides are TGTGCCAGCAGCGTTCACACCGGGGACATACTAAATTCACCCCTCCACTTT. Translating gives CASSVHTGDILNSPLHF.

The chain joins TRBV7-2 to TRBJ1-1; 11 bases fit TRBD1. V lost 1 base to trimming and J lost 6 bases; unmatched junction nucleotides: 7. Germline V gene lookup returns CDR1 SGHTA and CDR2 FQGNSA. The CDR3 sequence is 16 residues long. The CDR3 here is CASSLGTGGRRAEAFF. CDR3 coding DNA: TGTGCCAGCAGCTTAGGGACAGGGGGCCGGAGGGCTGAAGCTTTCTTT.

CDR3 sequence reads: CASSLPGTADTIYF. DNA for the CDR3: TGTGCCAGCAGCTTGCCAGGGACAGCGGACACCATATATTTT. The V call is TRBV7-9, the J call TRBJ1-3; 7 bases agree with TRBD1. V dropped 3 bases and J dropped 8; count of bases not matched to a gene: 7. CDR1 SEHNR and CDR2 FQNEAQ come from the germline V gene (reference sequence). This CDR3 contains 14 residues. The full variable domain, with the rest looked up from reference TRBV7-9 and TRBJ1-3, is DTGVSQNPRHKITKRGQNVTFRCDPISEHNRLYWYRQTLGQGPEFLTYFQNEAQLEKSRLLSDRFSAERPKGSFSTLEIQRTEQGDSAMYLCASSLPGTADTIYFGEGSWLTVV.

The chain carries TRBV7-2 and TRBJ1-1, with 7 bases lining up with TRBD1. The CDR3 length is 13 residues. CDR1 is SGHTA, CDR2 FQGNSA, per germline. V trimming: 5 bases; J trimming: 10 bases; junction bases outside the gene matches: 10. In nucleotides, the CDR3 is TGTGCCAGCAGCAAAGGGGGCCCGTCAGGAGCTTTCTTT. Amino acids: CASSKGGPSGAFF.

This rearrangement joins TRBV19 to TRBJ2-7; 11 positions match TRBD2. Losses at the gene ends were 4 bases for V and 0 bases for J; bases not matched to a gene: 5. Looked up from germline, CDR1 is LNHDA and CDR2 is SQIVND (reference sequence). This CDR3 is built from 16 residues. The CDR3 DNA reads TGTGCCAGTAGTACCCCTAGCGGGAGGCACTCCTACGAGCAGTACTTC. Protein sequence: CASSTPSGRHSYEQYF.

This rearrangement joins TRBV5-6 to TRBJ2-2, with TRBD2 matching over 11 bases. The V and J ends lost 5 bases and 7 bases, in that order; junction bases with no gene match: 10. The germline V gene has CDR1 SGHDT and CDR2 YYEEEE. The CDR3 is 16 amino acids. The CDR3, as DNA: TGTGCCAGCAGTCCCTTAGCGGGAGGGCCGGGCGGGGAGCTGTTTTTT. This translates into CASSPLAGGPGGELFF.

The V gene is TRBV3-1 (or the pseudogene TRBV3-2), the J gene TRBJ2-7; 9 bases are shared with TRBD2. CDR3 length: 14 amino acids. V shed 0 bases and J 7 bases; nucleotides not matched to a gene: 4. From germline, CDR1 is LGHDT and CDR2 YNNKEL (reference sequence). CDR3 amino acids: CASSQEGGRGEQYF. The CDR3 bases are TGTGCCAGCAGCCAAGAGGGCGGGAGGGGTGAGCAGTACTTC.

The CDR3 bases are TGTGCCAGCAGTTCCCTCACAGGGGGCCTTAATGAAGCTTTCTTT. This encodes CASSSLTGGLNEAFF. The chain joins TRBV27 to TRBJ1-1; 9 nucleotides agree with TRBD1. Per the germline V gene, CDR1 is MNHEY and CDR2 is SMNVEV (reference sequence). The CDR3 length is 15 residues. Trimming removed 4 bases from V and 7 bases from J; junction bases left unmatched: 10.